Listed here are 24 T cell receptor beta chains from one sample, sequenced in a study of shared clonotypes between healthy human individuals. Sequencing used immunoSEQ multiplex PCR; TCRdb keeps in-frame clones, though not all of them. This sample has over 850,000 clones, with about 84% found just once. The sequenced sample was memory CD4+ T cells from PBMCs. Subset of the sample: CD45RA-negative fraction. Receptor source: a man in his late teens or twenties in good health. Some clones in this sample may be carry-over from other donors' samples.

The chain joins TRBV5-1 to TRBJ1-4; D is unresolved. The V and J ends lost 4 bases and 2 bases respectively, with 24 bases between them. Per the germline V gene, CDR1 is SGHRS and CDR2 is YFSETQ. This CDR3 spans 19 amino acids. CDR3 protein: CASSPHRVQYDRTNEKLFF. The CDR3 bases are TGCGCCAGCAGCCCCCACAGAGTGCAGTACGACCGCACTAATGAAAAACTGTTTTTT.

The chain links TRBV14 to TRBJ1-2, with a tentative D call TRBD1 (6 bases). This CDR3 has 13 amino acids. Germline V gene lookup returns CDR1 SGHDN and CDR2 FVKESK. Trimming pared 4 bases from V and 4 bases from J, leaving 10 bases between. The DNA for the CDR3 is TGTGCCAGCAGCCGAGACAGGTTCTATGGCTACACCTTC. Translating it yields CASSRDRFYGYTF.

CDR3 nucleotide sequence: TGTGCCAGCAGTTATTTACGGGACTACCCTAACAATGAGCAGTTCTTC. The encoded protein is CASSYLRDYPNNEQFF. The gene calls are TRBV6-5 and TRBJ2-1, with TRBD2 identical over 7 bases. The CDR3 totals 16 residues. The trim removed 3 bases at V and 5 bases at J, leaving 10 bases unmatched. The V gene's germline CDR1 is MNHEY and CDR2 SVGAGI.

This clone was counted at least ten times. The same CDR3 arises from other DNA sequences in this sample as well. This chain connects TRBV15 to TRBJ2-7; the D gene is possibly TRBD2 (5 bases). The V end was cut by 6 bases, the J end by 7 bases, with 13 bases between. The CDR3 loop spans 12 amino acids. Germline loops: CDR1 LNHNV, CDR2 YYDKDF (reference sequence). CDR3 DNA: TGTGCCACCAGTCCTCGGGGTGGTGAGCAGTACTTC. Translated, it gives CATSPRGGEQYF.

This clone appeared once. The chain has TRBV27 and TRBJ2-3, with TRBD2 matching over 8 bases. J gave up 5 bases and V 6 bases, and 16 bases lay outside the gene matches. The germline V gene has CDR1 MNHEY and CDR2 SMNVEV (reference sequence). The CDR3 runs to 17 residues. The CDR3, as DNA: TGTGCCAGCAGCTTAAGCGGGGGACCCTCCTTCGGAGATACGCAGTATTTT. Encoded protein: CASSLSGGPSFGDTQYF.

This chain links TRBV19 with TRBJ2-2; perhaps D is TRBD1 or TRBD2 (6 bases each). The CDR3 is 15 amino acids. Germline V gene sequence: CDR1 LNHDA, CDR2 SQIVND (reference sequence). With 8 bases removed from V and 2 bases from J, the gap between germline ends came to 15 bases. In DNA form, the CDR3 reads TGTGCCAGTTCTAGGGGGGCCTCCAACACCGGGGAGCTGTTTTTT. The encoded protein is CASSRGASNTGELFF. The full variable domain, rest sourced from reference TRBV19 and TRBJ2-2, is DGGITQSPKYLFRKEGQNVTLSCEQNLNHDAMYWYRQDPGQGLRLIYYSQIVNDFQKGDIAEGYSVSREKKESFPLTVTSAQKNPTAFYLCASSRGASNTGELFFGEGSRLTVL.

J is TRBJ1-5 and V is TRBV15; the D is unclear. V was trimmed by 4 bases and J by 4 bases, leaving 5 bases between them. Germline assignment: CDR1 LNHNV and CDR2 YYDKDF (reference sequence). The length of the CDR3 is 12 residues. CDR3 amino acids: CATSTLNQPQHF. The CDR3 nucleotides read TGTGCCACCAGCACCTTAAATCAGCCCCAGCATTTT.

The chain couples TRBV11-2 to TRBJ1-1, with D unresolved. Germline lookup yields CDR1 SGHAT and CDR2 FQNNGV. V was shortened by 0 bases and J by 7 bases, with 15 bases between the two germline ends. This CDR3 spans 15 amino acids. The CDR3 protein is CASSLDGRSQIEAFF. The CDR3 DNA reads TGTGCCAGCAGCTTAGACGGTCGAAGTCAGATTGAAGCTTTCTTT.

This chain joins TRBV29-1 and TRBJ2-7, with D perhaps TRBD1 (6 bases). The CDR3 extends over 14 amino acids. Germline CDR1 and CDR2: SQVTM and ANQGSEA. The germline V and J ends were trimmed by 4 bases and 4 bases, with 17 bases remaining between them. The CDR3 is CSVVVAGVVYEQYF. DNA for the CDR3: TGCAGCGTTGTGGTGGCAGGGGTAGTATACGAGCAGTACTTC.

J is TRBJ2-5 and V is TRBV5-1; no clear D. The germline V gene encodes CDR1 SGHRS and CDR2 YFSETQ. V lost 0 bases to trimming and J lost 4 bases, with 16 bases between them. The CDR3 has 16 residues. CDR3: CASSLATPGRGETQYF. As DNA, the CDR3 is TGCGCCAGCAGCTTGGCCACCCCGGGTAGAGGAGAGACCCAGTACTTC.

The chain has TRBV18 and TRBJ1-4; TRBD1 aligns across 9 bases. The germline gives CDR1 KGHSH, CDR2 LQKENI. V gave up 6 bases and J gave up 6 bases; unmatched junction bases: 5. The CDR3 length is 14 residues. Here the CDR3 reads CASSQWTGDEKLFF. The DNA for the CDR3 is TGTGCCAGCTCCCAATGGACAGGGGATGAAAAACTGTTTTTT.

The chain links TRBV7-2 to TRBJ2-3; TRBD1 matches 9 bases. Unmatched junction bases numbered 9, after V lost 5 bases and J lost 3 bases. The germline V gene encodes CDR1 SGHTA and CDR2 FQGNSA. CDR3 length: 16 amino acids. The CDR3 coding sequence is TGTGCCAGCAGCCTCCGTACAGGGGGCGGGACAGATACGCAGTATTTT. Protein product: CASSLRTGGGTDTQYF.

The genes are TRBV6-5 and TRBJ1-1; D remains ambiguous. Germline CDR1 reads MNHEY; CDR2 reads SVGAGI. V lost 5 bases, J lost 5 bases, and 12 bases lay in between. CDR3 length: 13 amino acids. This CDR3 reads CASSPPLATEAFF. CDR3 in DNA: TGTGCCAGCAGTCCCCCTCTTGCGACTGAAGCTTTCTTT.

As concerns this clone: One base away lies a much larger clone, so this may be a sequencing read error. Other DNA sequences of this sample code for an identical CDR3. CDR3 nucleotides: TGTGCCAGTAGTATACAGGGGAACACTGAAGCTTTCTTT. This codes for CASSIQGNTEAFF. J is TRBJ1-1 and V is TRBV19, with a possible D match to TRBD1 (5 bases). Trimming cost V 2 bases and J 1 base, with 5 bases left between them. This CDR3 has 13 amino acids. The germline V gene encodes CDR1 LNHDA and CDR2 SQIVND (reference sequence).

This clone was recorded a few times. V gene TRBV25-1 combines with J gene TRBJ2-2, with D uncertain. V lost 1 base, J lost 2 bases, and 8 bases lay in between. The CDR3 loop spans 15 amino acids. Germline V gene lookup returns CDR1 MGHDK and CDR2 SYGVNS. The CDR3 sequence: CASSEWDRNTGELFF. In DNA, the CDR3 is TGTGCCAGCAGTGAATGGGATCGCAACACCGGGGAGCTGTTTTTT.

Notes on this clone: A far more abundant clone sits one base away, making this likely a read error. Other DNA sequences in this specimen translate into the identical CDR3. The gene calls are TRBV7-3 and TRBJ2-3, with D possibly TRBD2 on 6 matching bases. The ends were cut back, 5 bases at V and 1 base at J, with 7 bases in the middle. The CDR3 is made up of 13 amino acids. The germline V gene encodes CDR1 SGHTA and CDR2 FQGTGA. CDR3: CASSPGGTDTQYF. The CDR3 DNA follows: TGTGCCAGCAGCCCGGGGGGCACAGATACGCAGTATTTT.

V usage is TRBV4-1 and J usage is TRBJ1-2, with a possible D match to TRBD1 (5 bases). CDR1 and CDR2 (germline): MGHRA, YSYEKL. Trimming removed 3 bases at V and 4 bases at J, with 15 bases between. This CDR3 spans 15 amino acids. This CDR3 reads CASSQGTTTPYGYTF. Here the CDR3 DNA reads TGCGCCAGCAGCCAGGGGACGACCACTCCCTATGGCTACACCTTC.

The chain couples TRBV5-1 to TRBJ2-7; D tentatively fits TRBD1 or TRBD2 (6 bases each). The CDR3 contains 14 residues. CDR1 is SGHRS and CDR2 is YFSETQ in the germline V gene. The V end lost 4 bases, the J end lost 3 bases, and 14 bases lay between the germline ends. CDR3 DNA sequence: TGCGCCAGCAGCGCGGAGGGACACTTCTACGAGCAGTACTTC. This translates into CASSAEGHFYEQYF.

The rearrangement links TRBV5-1 to TRBJ2-6; no clear D. CDR3 length: 14 residues. Germline V gives CDR1 SGHRS, CDR2 YFSETQ. Trimming took 7 bases from V and 3 from J, leaving 11 bases between them. CDR3 bases: TGCGCCAGCGTTCAGTCGGGTGGGGCCAACGTCCTGACTTTC. Amino acid sequence: CASVQSGGANVLTF.

This clone was counted between two and nine times. The chain carries TRBV11-2 and TRBJ2-7; 7 positions agree with TRBD1. This CDR3 comprises 16 residues. V was clipped by 4 bases and J by 6 bases; unmatched bases: 15. Germline V gene sequence: CDR1 SGHAT, CDR2 FQNNGV. The CDR3 nucleotides are TGTGCCAGCAGCTCCCTAAGAGGGGGCTCGGGCGGCGAGCAGTACTTC. The encoded protein is CASSSLRGGSGGEQYF.

The chain is built from TRBV5-1 and TRBJ2-7; no definite D call. This CDR3 region has 15 residues. V lost 6 bases, J lost 2 bases, and 18 bases lay in between. Per the germline V gene, CDR1 is SGHRS and CDR2 is YFSETQ. CDR3 coding DNA: TGCGCCAGCACACTAAGCCCCGGCCAGGCCTACGAGCAGTACTTC. Amino acid sequence: CASTLSPGQAYEQYF.

V usage is TRBV30 and J usage is TRBJ2-2; no clear D. Germline V gene sequence: CDR1 GTSNPN, CDR2 SVGIG (reference sequence). The CDR3 loop spans 13 amino acids. Trimming pared 1 base from V and 1 base from J, leaving 4 bases between. The CDR3 DNA reads as TGTGCCTGGAGTGGGGTGAACACCGGGGAGCTGTTTTTT. Protein: CAWSGVNTGELFF.

The chain couples TRBV6-6 to TRBJ1-2; TRBD1 might be the D (5 bases). Germline CDR1 is MNHNY and CDR2 is SVGAGI (reference sequence). The CDR3 has 14 residues. V shed 0 bases and J shed 4 bases, with 9 bases lying between them. CDR3 sequence: CASSYSGVVYGYTF. The CDR3 DNA reads as TGTGCCAGCAGTTACTCGGGGGTGGTCTATGGCTACACCTTC.

The rearrangement joins TRBV27 to TRBJ2-7, with TRBD1 identical over 10 bases. Germline CDR1 reads MNHEY; CDR2 reads SMNVEV (reference sequence). J gave up 4 bases and V 6 bases, and 6 bases lay outside the gene matches. This CDR3 is 14 amino acids long. The CDR3 nucleotides read TGTGCCAGCAGCTCCGGGACAGGGGAGTACGAGCAGTACTTC. This sequence encodes CASSSGTGEYEQYF.